This TCR beta chain was captured in a study of T cell changes during pregnancy in multiple sclerosis. This clone has just one count. Produced via immunoSEQ multiplex PCR; TCRdb's table is partial and in-frame only. The sample lists approximately 45,000 clones; roughly nine tenths were seen once. This sequence was found in a female donor in good health, enrolled as a control in a pregnancy study. Material: CD4+ T cells from peripheral blood mononuclear cells, obtained in the second trimester of pregnancy.

The CDR3 loop reads CASSVVAAGGPNEQFF. CDR3 sequence (DNA): TGTGCCAGCAGCGTAGTGGCAGCGGGGGGCCCCAATGAGCAGTTCTTC. The chain has TRBV9 and TRBJ2-1, with 9 nucleotides matching TRBD2. Germline trimming cut 0 bases from V and 6 bases from J; bases unmatched to any gene: 7. In germline, CDR1 is SGDLS, CDR2 YYNGEE. The CDR3 spans 16 residues.